The next 15 T cell receptor beta chains were all read from a single sample in a study of blood T cells in healthy people across ages. Primed by a sample-barcoded 5' primer and a J-beta primer mix, a second PCR proceeded for about 6 to 11 cycles. A single record per CDR3 protein comes from TCRdb applying MiXCR to the 5' RACE reads. The sample consists of about 640,000 distinct CDR3 sequences, 58% of them appearing once. Sequenced sample: blood. These receptors were taken from a man aged 60 to 69 in good health.

This clonotype was detected only a few times. The CDR3 nucleotides are TGTGCCAGCAGCCCTGACAGGGGAGGTACCCAAGAGACCCAGTACTTC. It codes for CASSPDRGGTQETQYF. This chain joins TRBV7-6 and TRBJ2-5; 8 bases are a match to TRBD1. Unmatched junction bases numbered 9, after V lost 5 bases and J lost 1 base. CDR3 length equals 16 residues. CDR1 SGHVS and CDR2 FNYEAQ come from the germline V gene.

The chain has TRBV4-1 and TRBJ2-5; TRBD2 aligns across 7 bases. Germline V gene data show CDR1 as MGHRA and CDR2 as YSYEKL. The ends lost 3 bases at V and 5 bases at J; junction bases unmatched: 15. CDR3 length equals 17 residues. The CDR3 loop reads CASSQFLAGRGRETQYF. CDR3 bases: TGCGCCAGCAGCCAGTTCTTAGCGGGTCGGGGCCGGGAGACCCAGTACTTC.

This clonotype was observed a handful of times. The V and J genes are TRBV28 and TRBJ1-5; 7 nucleotides line up with TRBD1. Germline CDR1 MDHEN, CDR2 SYDVKM. After removal of 5 bases from V and 3 bases from J, the junction contained 7 bases not matched to a gene. The CDR3 extends over 15 amino acids. CDR3 nucleotides: TGTGCCAGCAGTCTGGAGACAGGGAACAATCAGCCCCAGCATTTT. As protein: CASSLETGNNQPQHF.

This clonotype was seen a few times. The chain has TRBV29-1 and TRBJ2-1; D remains ambiguous. The CDR3 is 14 amino acids. Germline values: CDR1 SQVTM, CDR2 ANQGSEA. Between the trimmed V and J ends, which lost 0 bases and 6 bases, there was a span of 12 bases. The CDR3 DNA is TGCAGCGTTGAAGATCTCAAGTACCCCAATGAGCAGTTCTTC. Protein sequence: CSVEDLKYPNEQFF.

The CDR3 here is CASSLQGVRITDTQYF. As DNA, the CDR3 is TGTGCCAGCAGCCTACAGGGGGTACGGATTACAGATACGCAGTATTTT. The V and J genes are TRBV7-2 and TRBJ2-3; TRBD1 matches 8 bases. This CDR3 region has 16 residues. After removal of 5 bases from V and 3 bases from J, the junction contained 10 bases not matched to a gene. In germline, CDR1 is SGHTA, CDR2 FQGNSA.

This clonotype came up a few times. The gene calls are TRBV9 and TRBJ2-5; D is perhaps TRBD1 (6 bases). This CDR3 contains 17 residues. Trimming left V 4 bases short and J 3 bases short, with 22 bases between. Germline V gene data show CDR1 as SGDLS and CDR2 as YYNGEE. CDR3 sequence (DNA): TGTGCCAGCAGCCAAGGCTACAGGGTTTCAGCGGAAGAGACCCAGTACTTC. It translates to CASSQGYRVSAEETQYF.

The CDR3 region is CASSPRDSPLNTEAFF. In nucleotides, the CDR3 is TGTGCCAGCAGCCCCCGGGACAGCCCCTTGAACACTGAAGCTTTCTTT. The chain has TRBV4-2 and TRBJ1-1; 7 bases align to TRBD1. V lost 4 bases to trimming and J lost 0 bases; unmatched junction nucleotides: 8. The CDR3 is made up of 16 amino acids. Germline loops: CDR1 LGHNA, CDR2 YNFKEQ.

CDR3 region: CASSLGGQGREQYF. CDR3 in DNA: TGTGCCAGCAGTTTAGGGGGACAGGGTAGAGAGCAGTACTTC. The gene calls are TRBV28 and TRBJ2-5, with 9 bases lining up with TRBD1. The CDR3 has 14 residues. Germline-derived CDR1 and CDR2 are MDHEN and SYDVKM. Trimming at V came to 2 bases and at J to 11 bases, leaving 9 bases not matched to a gene. The full variable domain, its missing parts supplied by reference TRBV28 and TRBJ2-5, is DVKVTQSSRYLVKRTGEKVFLECVQDMDHENMFWYRQDPGLGLRLIYFSYDVKMKEKGDIPEGYSVSREKKERFSLILESASTNQTSMYLCASSLGGQGREQYFGPGTRLLVL.

The chain carries TRBV10-3 and TRBJ1-2; no reliable D call. Trimming shortened V by 7 bases and J by 4 bases, and 10 bases separated the two germline ends. The CDR3 is 12 residues long. Germline-derived CDR1 and CDR2 are ENHRY and SYGVKD. The CDR3 nucleotides are TGTGCCATCATGGGAGTTTCCTATGGCTACACCTTC. This codes for CAIMGVSYGYTF.

The V gene is TRBV5-1, the J gene TRBJ1-2; tentatively, D is TRBD1 (5 bases). The germline CDR1 and CDR2 sequences are SGHRS and YFSETQ. This CDR3 is built from 16 residues. V was trimmed by 3 bases and J by 0 bases, leaving 15 bases between them. In DNA form, the CDR3 reads TGCGCCAGCAGCTCCCGAGGGGACGGAGCTAACTATGGCTACACCTTC. Its translation: CASSSRGDGANYGYTF.

This clonotype was detected only a few times. V and J are TRBV7-2 and TRBJ2-7, with D perhaps matching TRBD1 (6 bases). Germline lookup yields CDR1 SGHTA and CDR2 FQGNSA. Trimming cost V 5 bases and J 0 bases, with 11 bases left between them. The CDR3 extends over 14 amino acids. The CDR3 spells CASSGQLTSYEQYF. As DNA, the CDR3 is TGTGCCAGCAGCGGACAGTTAACCTCCTACGAGCAGTACTTC.

This clonotype has just a few counts. The chain couples TRBV4-2 to TRBJ2-3, with D uncertain. The V end was cut by 3 bases, the J end by 2 bases, with 15 bases between. There are 16 residues in the CDR3. Germline V gene sequence: CDR1 LGHNA, CDR2 YNFKEQ. CDR3 sequence: CASSQHGSSDTDTQYF. CDR3 nucleotide sequence: TGTGCCAGCAGCCAGCACGGTTCCAGCGACACAGATACGCAGTATTTT.

The chain employs TRBV11-2 and TRBJ2-1; D might be TRBD2 (7 bases). Germline V gives CDR1 SGHAT, CDR2 FQNNGV. The CDR3 totals 15 residues. Trimming removed 2 bases from V and 4 bases from J, with 12 bases in between. The CDR3 DNA is TGTGCCAGCAGCTTAACGGCGGGGGCATACAATGAGCAGTTCTTC. This codes for CASSLTAGAYNEQFF.

The chain uses TRBV18 and TRBJ2-3, with a tentative D call TRBD2 (6 bases). Germline V lookup: CDR1 KGHSH, CDR2 LQKENI. This CDR3 is 18 amino acids long. Trimming took 3 bases from V and 3 from J, leaving 22 bases between them. CDR3 amino acids: CASSPAEVGGRMTDTQYF. CDR3 in DNA: TGTGCCAGCTCACCGGCCGAGGTCGGGGGACGAATGACAGATACGCAGTATTTT.

For the CDR3, the DNA is TGTGCCATCAGTGAAACCGACAGGGGGAACATTCAGTACTTC. It codes for CAISETDRGNIQYF. The V call is TRBV10-3, the J call TRBJ2-4, with TRBD1 matching over 9 bases. J gave up 7 bases and V 3 bases, and 4 bases lay outside the gene matches. Germline loops: CDR1 ENHRY, CDR2 SYGVKD. This CDR3 is built from 14 residues.